Below are 11 T cell receptor gamma chains sequenced from a single sample in a study of gamma-delta T cells after stem cell transplantation. TCRdb ran CATT on the RT-PCR reads. The sample lists roughly 1,300 gamma-chain clones, roughly 55% seen once, with roughly 4.7% in the top ten. The sequenced sample was gamma-delta T cells. These TCRs come from a human donor. It is not recorded whose cells these are; they may come from a transplant donor.

As for this clone: Its ends do not fully match the called genes, so a read error is possible. The J gene is TRGJ1 or TRGJ2, the V gene TRGV9. The V gene's germline CDR1 is GITISATS and CDR2 ISYDGTV (reference sequence). The length of the CDR3 is 13 residues. The CDR3 coding sequence is TGTGCCTTGTGGGAGGTGAATTATTATCAGAAACTCTTT. It yields the protein CALWEVNYYQKLF.

The chain recombines TRGV9 with TRGJP. Here the J gene came from matching the DNA to germline, since TCRdb omits it. The V and J ends lost 3 bases and 6 bases, in that order; junction bases with no gene match: 5. The CDR3 sequence is 16 residues long. Germline assignment: CDR1 GITISATS and CDR2 ISYDGTV (reference sequence). This CDR3 is CALWETTELGKKIKVF. The CDR3 nucleotides read TGTGCCTTGTGGGAGACCACAGAGTTGGGCAAAAAAATCAAGGTATTT.

The chain employs TRGV5 and TRGJ1 or TRGJ2. Germline matching of the DNA provided the J gene here, since TCRdb leaves it blank. Germline V gene data show CDR1 as VINAFY and CDR2 as YDVSNSKD. The CDR3 is 15 residues long. V shed 1 base and J 3 bases; nucleotides not matched to a gene: 9. CDR3 sequence reads: CATWDSPYGYYKKLF. The CDR3 nucleotides read TGTGCCACCTGGGACAGCCCTTACGGTTATTATAAGAAACTCTTT.

The J gene is given as TRGJ1 or TRGJ2, and the V gene is not called. The CDR3 extends over 13 amino acids. CDR3 DNA: TGTGCCGCCTGGGCCATGAATTATTATAAGAAACTCTTT. It encodes CAAWAMNYYKKLF.

The chain is built from TRGV9 and TRGJ1 or TRGJ2. As TCRdb names no J gene, one was assigned here on the basis of a DNA match to germline. Germline CDR1 reads GITISATS; CDR2 reads ISYDGTV (reference sequence). The CDR3 contains 13 residues. With V trimmed by 0 bases and J by 4 bases, 3 bases remained unmatched. This CDR3 is CALWEVHYYKKLF. CDR3 nucleotides: TGTGCCTTGTGGGAGGTGCACTATTATAAGAAACTCTTT.

This clone was detected once. The V gene is TRGV4, the J gene TRGJ1 or TRGJ2. TCRdb gives no J gene; it was assigned here by matching the DNA to germline. CDR1 is EGSTGY and CDR2 is YDSYTSSV in the germline V gene. The CDR3 runs to 13 residues. Trimming took 5 bases from V and 0 from J; bases not matched to a gene: 4. The DNA of the CDR3 is TGTGCCACCTGGGGTAAGAATTATTATAAGAAACTCTTT. Translating gives CATWGKNYYKKLF.

This clone appeared a few times. This chain uses TRGV2 with TRGJ1 or TRGJ2. Germline values: CDR1 EGSNGY, CDR2 YDSYNSKV. J lost 4 bases, V lost 5 bases, and 8 bases had no gene match. The CDR3 contains 13 residues. The CDR3 spells CATWGQPYYKKLF. The DNA for the CDR3 is TGTGCCACCTGGGGCCAACCCTATTATAAGAAACTCTTT.

A remark on this clone: The junction does not match germline at one end; this may be a read error. The chain carries TRGV4 and TRGJP1. TCRdb lists no J gene, so it was determined here by aligning the DNA to germline. The CDR3 runs 14 residues. CDR1 and CDR2 from the germline V gene are EGSTGY and YDSYTSSV. CDR3 nucleotides: TGTGCCACCTGGGATGCCGGCACTGTTTGGTTCAAGATATTT. Translating gives CATWDAGTVWFKIF.

The chain joins TRGV9 to TRGJ1 or TRGJ2. No J gene was available from TCRdb, and it was assigned here by a germline match of the DNA. From germline, CDR1 is GITISATS and CDR2 ISYDGTV (reference sequence). Losses at the gene ends were 4 bases for V and 3 bases for J; bases not matched to a gene: 12. This CDR3 comprises 15 residues. The CDR3 region has the DNA TGTGCCTTGTGGGACCCAGGATGTAGTTATTATAAGAAACTCTTT. It translates to CALWDPGCSYYKKLF.

The V gene call reads TRGV9; no J gene was called. The CDR3 has 17 amino acids. CDR1 and CDR2 from the germline V gene are GITISATS and ISYDGTV (reference sequence). Here the CDR3 DNA reads TGTGCCTTGTGGGAGGTCCAACGTCAAGAGAATAATTATAAGAAACTATTT. It specifies CALWEVQRQENNYKKLF.

This clone has a handful of counts. The rearrangement links TRGV8 to TRGJ1 or TRGJ2. Germline V gene data show CDR1 as VENAVY and CDR2 as YDSYNSRV. The CDR3 extends over 13 amino acids. Germline trimming cut 3 bases from V and 3 bases from J; bases unmatched to any gene: 5. CDR3 nucleotides: TGTGCCACCTGGGATTCCGGTTATTATAAGAAACTCTTT. This sequence encodes CATWDSGYYKKLF.